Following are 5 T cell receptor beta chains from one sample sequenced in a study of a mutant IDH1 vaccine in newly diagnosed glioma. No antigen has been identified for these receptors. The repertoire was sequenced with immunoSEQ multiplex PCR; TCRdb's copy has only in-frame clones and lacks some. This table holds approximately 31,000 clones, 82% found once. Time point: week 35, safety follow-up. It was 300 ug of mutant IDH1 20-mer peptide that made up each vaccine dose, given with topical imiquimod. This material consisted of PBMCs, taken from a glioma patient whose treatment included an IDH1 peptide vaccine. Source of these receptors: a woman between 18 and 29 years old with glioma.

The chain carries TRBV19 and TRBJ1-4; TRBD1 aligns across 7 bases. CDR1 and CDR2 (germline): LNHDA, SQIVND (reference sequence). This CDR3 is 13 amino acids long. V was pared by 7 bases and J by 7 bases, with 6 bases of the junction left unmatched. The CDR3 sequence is CASKDRAGEKLFF. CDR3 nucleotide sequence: TGTGCCAGTAAAGACAGGGCTGGTGAAAAACTGTTTTTT.

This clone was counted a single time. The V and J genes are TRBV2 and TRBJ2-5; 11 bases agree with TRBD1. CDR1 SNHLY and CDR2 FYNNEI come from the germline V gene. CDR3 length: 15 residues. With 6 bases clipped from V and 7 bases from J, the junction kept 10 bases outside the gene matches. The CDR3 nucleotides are TGTGCCAGCAGGGCCGGGACAGGGGGATTCGGGACCCAGTACTTC. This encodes CASRAGTGGFGTQYF.

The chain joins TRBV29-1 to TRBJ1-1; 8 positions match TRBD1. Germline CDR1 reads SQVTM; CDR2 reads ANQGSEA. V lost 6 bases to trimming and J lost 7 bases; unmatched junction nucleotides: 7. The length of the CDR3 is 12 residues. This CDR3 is CSVNRGNGEAFF. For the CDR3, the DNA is TGCAGCGTAAACAGGGGGAATGGTGAAGCTTTCTTT.

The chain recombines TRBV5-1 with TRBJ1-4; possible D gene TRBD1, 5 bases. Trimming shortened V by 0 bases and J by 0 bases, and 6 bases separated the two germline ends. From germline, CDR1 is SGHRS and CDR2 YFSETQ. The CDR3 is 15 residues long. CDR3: CASSLGRATNEKLFF. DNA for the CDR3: TGCGCCAGCAGCTTGGGCAGGGCAACTAATGAAAAACTGTTTTTT.

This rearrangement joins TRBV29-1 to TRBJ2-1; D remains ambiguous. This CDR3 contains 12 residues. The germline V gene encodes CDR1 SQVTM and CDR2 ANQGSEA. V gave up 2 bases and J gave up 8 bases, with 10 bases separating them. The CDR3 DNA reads TGCAGCGTTGAACCCGGGCCCGATGAGCAGTTCTTC. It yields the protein CSVEPGPDEQFF.